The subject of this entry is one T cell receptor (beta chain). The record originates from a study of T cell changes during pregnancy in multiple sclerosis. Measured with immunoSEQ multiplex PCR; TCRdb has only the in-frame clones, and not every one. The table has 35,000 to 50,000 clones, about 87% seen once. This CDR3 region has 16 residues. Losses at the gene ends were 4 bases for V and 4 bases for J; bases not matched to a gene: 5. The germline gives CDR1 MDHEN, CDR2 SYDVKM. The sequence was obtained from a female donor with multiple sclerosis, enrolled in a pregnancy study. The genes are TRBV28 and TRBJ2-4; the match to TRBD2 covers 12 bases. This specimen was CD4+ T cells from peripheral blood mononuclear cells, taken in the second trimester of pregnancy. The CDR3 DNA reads TGTGCCAGCAGTTCAAGGGGACTAGCGGGTAAAAACATTCAGTACTTC. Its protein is CASSSRGLAGKNIQYF.